The rows below give T cell receptor beta chains drawn from one sample of a study of regulatory T cells in long-lasting Graves disease. TCRdb re-analysed the multiplex PCR reads in MiXCR, keeping a single row per CDR3 protein. The sample lists hundreds of thousands of distinct CDR3 sequences, roughly 17% seen once, with 30% in the top ten. The same data also went into a second study, on T cells in Graves' hyperthyroidism and ophthalmopathy.

Sequencing was performed on peripheral blood mononuclear cells (PBMCs), taken at new diagnosis, from a patient treated with antithyroid drugs. These receptors were collected from a man aged 40-50 years with Graves disease. CDR3s include the opening cysteine and the closing phenylalanine or tryptophan. The D gene is left open where the match is weak. Some rows mark clone size as missing; the rest say once, few, many or name a class of expanded clone.

d_gene	v_gene	j_gene	abundance	CDR3nt	CDR3aa
.	TRBV7-3	TRBJ2-6	many	TGTGCCAGCAGCTCGTCCGGGACCCCAAATCACAACGTCCTGACTTTC	CASSSSGTPNHNVLTF
.	TRBV7-2	TRBJ2-3	many	TGTGCCAGCAGGGGCCTTAGACGGGGGTTCACAGATACGCAGTATTTT	CASRGLRRGFTDTQYF
TRBD2	TRBV20-1	TRBJ2-1	many	TGCAGTGTCGCAGGGACTAGCGGGTTAGGTGAGCAGTTCTTC	CSVAGTSGLGEQFF
TRBD1	TRBV5-4	TRBJ2-3	.	TGTGCCAGCAAGAACAGGGGCCTCACAGATACGCAGTATTTT	CASKNRGLTDTQYF
.	TRBV5-1	TRBJ2-1	many	TGCGCCAGCAGCCTCCGGACCTACGGGAGTGAGCAGTTCTTC	CASSLRTYGSEQFF
TRBD2	TRBV18	TRBJ2-7	many	TGTGCCAGCTCGTTGGGACTACTTTACGAGCAGTACTTC	CASSLGLLYEQYF
.	TRBV12-3/TRBV12-4	TRBJ2-5	many	TGTGCCAGCAGCCCCTCTCAGGTAGAAAAGACCCAGTACTTC	CASSPSQVEKTQYF
TRBD2	TRBV7-2	TRBJ2-1	few	TGTGCCAGCAGCCCAACGGGGGGATTGAGTTACAATGAGCAGTTCTTC	CASSPTGGLSYNEQFF
.	TRBV4-1	TRBJ2-2	.	TGCGCCAGCAGCCAAGGGGCCACGAACACCGGGGAGCTGTTTTTT	CASSQGATNTGELFF
.	TRBV7-2	TRBJ1-2	.	TGTGCCAGCAGTTCCCGACAGACCACTAACTATGGCTACACCTTC	CASSSRQTTNYGYTF
TRBD1	TRBV7-9	TRBJ2-5	.	TGTGCCAGCAGCTCAGGGACAGGGACGGAGACCCAGTACTTC	CASSSGTGTETQYF
.	TRBV15	TRBJ1-4	many	TGTGCCACCAGTCCCGGACTTAATGAAAAACTGTTTTTT	CATSPGLNEKLFF
TRBD2	TRBV25-1	TRBJ2-5	.	TGTGCCAGCAGGTCTAGCGGGGGGCCGCAAGAGACCCAGTACTTC	CASRSSGGPQETQYF
.	TRBV7-3	TRBJ2-5	.	TGTGCCAGCAGCTTAAGGGGGACGCGGGGTCTCCCAGAGACCCAGTACTTC	CASSLRGTRGLPETQYF
TRBD2	TRBV9	TRBJ2-7	few	TGTGCCAGCAGCGTAGGGCTAGCGGGGGTCCCCTACGAGCAGTACTTC	CASSVGLAGVPYEQYF
.	TRBV6-2/TRBV6-3	TRBJ2-7	many	TGTGCCAGCAGTTACTATGGGCAGGCCTACGAGCAGTACTTC	CASSYYGQAYEQYF
.	TRBV2	TRBJ2-4	few	TGTGCCAGCGAGCGGGCAATAGCCAAAAACATTCAGTACTTC	CASERAIAKNIQYF
.	TRBV29-1	TRBJ1-5	many	TGCAGCGCCGACGGGTGCTATAGCAATCAGCCCCAGCATTTT	CSADGCYSNQPQHF
.	TRBV7-3	TRBJ1-6	few	TGTGCCAGCAGCTTAGGTCCGGCGCCGGGGTCACCCCTCCACTTT	CASSLGPAPGSPLHF
TRBD1	TRBV3-1	TRBJ2-2	many	TGTGCCAGCAGCGGACAGGTTAACACCGGGGAGCTGTTTTTT	CASSGQVNTGELFF
.	TRBV29-1	TRBJ1-1	many	TGCAGCGTTGAAGATTGGGGAGGGACTCAAACTGAAGCTTTCTTT	CSVEDWGGTQTEAFF
.	TRBV5-1	TRBJ2-5	many	TGCGCCAGCAGCTTGGTACCGGGGGAGCAGACCCAGTACTTC	CASSLVPGEQTQYF
TRBD1	TRBV20-1	TRBJ2-3	.	TGCAGTGCTAGGGACAGGGGGCCAGATACGCAGTATTTT	CSARDRGPDTQYF
.	TRBV7-8	TRBJ1-5	many	TGTGCCAGCAGCCCCGGGACACTTAGCAATCAGCCCCAGCATTTT	CASSPGTLSNQPQHF
TRBD1	TRBV5-6	TRBJ1-1	.	TGTGCCAGCAGGGAACAGGGGCTAATGAACACTGAAGCTTTCTTT	CASREQGLMNTEAFF
.	TRBV7-3	TRBJ2-1	many	TGTGCCAGCAGCACAGCCATAATAGCCCCATACAATGAGCAGTTCTTC	CASSTAIIAPYNEQFF
TRBD1	TRBV29-1	TRBJ1-1	.	TGCAGCGCCGCAGACAGGGGCTTGACTGAAGCTTTCTTT	CSAADRGLTEAFF
.	TRBV5-6	TRBJ2-2	few	TGTGCCAGCAGCTTGGCCGGCACCCTCACCGGGGAGCTGTTTTTT	CASSLAGTLTGELFF
.	TRBV30	TRBJ1-3	many	TGTGCCTGGAGTGCTTACGGAAACACCATATATTTT	CAWSAYGNTIYF
TRBD1	TRBV9	TRBJ2-4	.	TGTGCCAGCAGCAAAACGACAGGGGGCGCGTCGAAAAACATTCAGTACTTC	CASSKTTGGASKNIQYF
.	TRBV10-3	TRBJ1-5	many	TGTGCCATCAGACTACTTTCGGGCCTATCGAGACAGCCCCAGCATTTT	CAIRLLSGLSRQPQHF
.	TRBV5-8	TRBJ2-3	few	TGTGCCAGCAGCTTGAAATACGCAGATGCGCAGTATTTT	CASSLKYADAQYF
TRBD2	TRBV24-1	TRBJ2-1	few	TGTGCCACCAGTGATTCGGGGACTAGCGGGGGGACTGAGCAGTTCTTC	CATSDSGTSGGTEQFF
.	TRBV4-2	TRBJ2-5	many	TGTGCCAGCAGCCAAGTATCCTCAGAGACCCAGTACTTC	CASSQVSSETQYF
TRBD1	TRBV6-1	TRBJ2-1	many	TGTGCCAGCAGTCCCCCCCGGACAGGGGCCTACAATGAGCAGTTCTTC	CASSPPRTGAYNEQFF
.	TRBV2	TRBJ2-5	few	TGTGCCAGCACTAAAGAGACCCAGTACTTC	CASTKETQYF
.	TRBV12-3/TRBV12-4	TRBJ2-7	.	TGTGCCAGCAGTTCACTAGCTCTATCCTACGAGCAGTACTTC	CASSSLALSYEQYF
TRBD1	TRBV12-5	TRBJ1-1	.	TGTGCTAGTGGTTTGGACCTCAGGGGGGTGAGAGCTTTCTTT	CASGLDLRGVRAFF